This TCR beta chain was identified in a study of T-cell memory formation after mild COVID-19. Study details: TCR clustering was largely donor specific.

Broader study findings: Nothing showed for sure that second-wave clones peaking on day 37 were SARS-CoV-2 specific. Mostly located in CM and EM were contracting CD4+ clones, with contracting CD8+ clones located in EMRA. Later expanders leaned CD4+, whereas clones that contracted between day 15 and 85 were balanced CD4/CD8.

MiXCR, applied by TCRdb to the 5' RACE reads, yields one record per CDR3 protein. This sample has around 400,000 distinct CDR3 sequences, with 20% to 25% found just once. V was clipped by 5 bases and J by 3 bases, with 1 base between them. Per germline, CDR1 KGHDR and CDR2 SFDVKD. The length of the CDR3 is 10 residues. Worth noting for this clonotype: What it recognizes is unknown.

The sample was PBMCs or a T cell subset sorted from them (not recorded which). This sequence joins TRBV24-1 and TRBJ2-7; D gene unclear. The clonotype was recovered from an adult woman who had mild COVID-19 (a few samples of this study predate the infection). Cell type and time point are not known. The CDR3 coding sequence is TGTGCCACCAGTGTCTACGAGCAGTACTTC. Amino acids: CATSVYEQYF.